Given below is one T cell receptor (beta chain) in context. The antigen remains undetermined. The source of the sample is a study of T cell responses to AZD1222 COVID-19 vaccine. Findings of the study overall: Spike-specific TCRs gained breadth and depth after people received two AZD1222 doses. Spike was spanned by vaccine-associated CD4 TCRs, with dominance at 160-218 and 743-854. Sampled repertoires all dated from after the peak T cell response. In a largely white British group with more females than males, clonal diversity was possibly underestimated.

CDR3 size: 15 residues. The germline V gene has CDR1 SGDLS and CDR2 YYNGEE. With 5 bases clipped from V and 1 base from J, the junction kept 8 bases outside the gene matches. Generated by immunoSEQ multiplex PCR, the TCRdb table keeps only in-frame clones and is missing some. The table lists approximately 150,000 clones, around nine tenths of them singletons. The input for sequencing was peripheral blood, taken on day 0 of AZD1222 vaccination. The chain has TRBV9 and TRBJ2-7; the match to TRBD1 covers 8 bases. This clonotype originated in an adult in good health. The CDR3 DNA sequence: TGTGCCAGCAGTTATACCGGGACAGGTTCCTACGAGCAGTACTTC. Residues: CASSYTGTGSYEQYF. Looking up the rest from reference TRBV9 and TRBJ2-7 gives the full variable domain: DSGVTQTPKHLITATGQRVTLRCSPRSGDLSVYWYQQSLDQGLQFLIQYYNGEERAKGNILERFSAQQFPDLHSELNLSSLELGDSALYFCASSYTGTGSYEQYFGPGTRLTVT.